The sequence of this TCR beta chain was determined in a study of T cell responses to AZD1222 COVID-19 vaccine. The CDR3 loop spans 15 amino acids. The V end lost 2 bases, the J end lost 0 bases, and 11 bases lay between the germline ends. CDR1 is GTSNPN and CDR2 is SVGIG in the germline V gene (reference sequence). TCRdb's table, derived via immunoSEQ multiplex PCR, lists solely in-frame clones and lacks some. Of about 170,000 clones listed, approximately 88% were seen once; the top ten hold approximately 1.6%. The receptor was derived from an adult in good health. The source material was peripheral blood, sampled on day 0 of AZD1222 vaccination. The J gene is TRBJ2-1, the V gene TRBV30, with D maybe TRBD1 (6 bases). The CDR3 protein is CAWSQGSSSYNEQFF. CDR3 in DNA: TGTGCCTGGAGTCAGGGGTCCAGCTCCTACAATGAGCAGTTCTTC.